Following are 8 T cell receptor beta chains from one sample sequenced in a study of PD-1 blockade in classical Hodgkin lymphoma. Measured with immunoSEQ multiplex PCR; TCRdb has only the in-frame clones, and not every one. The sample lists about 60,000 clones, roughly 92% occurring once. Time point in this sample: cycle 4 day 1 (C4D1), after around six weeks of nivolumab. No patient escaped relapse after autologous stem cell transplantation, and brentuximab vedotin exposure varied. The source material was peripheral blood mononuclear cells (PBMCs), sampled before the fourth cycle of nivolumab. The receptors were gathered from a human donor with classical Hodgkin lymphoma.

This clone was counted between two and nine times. CDR3 region: CASSPLNEQFF. The CDR3 nucleotides are TGTGCCAGCAGTCCATTGAATGAGCAGTTCTTC. V usage is TRBV2 and J usage is TRBJ2-1; unclear D gene. Trimming took off 5 bases at V and 7 bases at J, with 6 bases between the two ends. This CDR3 spans 11 amino acids. CDR1 SNHLY and CDR2 FYNNEI come from the germline V gene.

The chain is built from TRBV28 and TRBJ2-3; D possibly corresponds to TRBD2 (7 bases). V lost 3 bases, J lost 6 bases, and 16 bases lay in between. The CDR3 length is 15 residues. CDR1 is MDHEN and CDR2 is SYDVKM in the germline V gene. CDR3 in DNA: TGTGCCAGCAGTTTGGGGGGGCTCTCAGGGGATACGCAGTATTTT. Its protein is CASSLGGLSGDTQYF.

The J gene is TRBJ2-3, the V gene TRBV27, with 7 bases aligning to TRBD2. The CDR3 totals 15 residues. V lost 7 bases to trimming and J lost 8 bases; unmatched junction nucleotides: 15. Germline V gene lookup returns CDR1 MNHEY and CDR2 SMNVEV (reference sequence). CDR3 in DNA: TGTGCCAGCACTCCCGGGACTAAGGCGTCGGGTACGCAGTATTTT. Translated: CASTPGTKASGTQYF.

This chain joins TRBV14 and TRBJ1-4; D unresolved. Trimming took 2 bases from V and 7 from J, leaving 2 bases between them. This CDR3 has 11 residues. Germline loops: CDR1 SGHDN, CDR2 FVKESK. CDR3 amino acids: CASSQSEKLFF. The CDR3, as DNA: TGTGCCAGCAGCCAAAGTGAAAAACTGTTTTTT.

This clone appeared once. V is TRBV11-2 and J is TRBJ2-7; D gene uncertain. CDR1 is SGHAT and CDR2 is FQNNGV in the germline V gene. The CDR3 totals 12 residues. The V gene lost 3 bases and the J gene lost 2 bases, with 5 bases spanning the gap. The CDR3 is CASSLNTYEQYF. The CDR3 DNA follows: TGTGCCAGCAGCTTGAATACCTACGAGCAGTACTTC.

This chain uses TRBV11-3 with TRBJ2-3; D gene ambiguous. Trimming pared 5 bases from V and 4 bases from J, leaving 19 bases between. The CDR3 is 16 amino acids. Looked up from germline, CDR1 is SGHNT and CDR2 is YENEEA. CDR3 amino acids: CASSLGVHGGPDTQYF. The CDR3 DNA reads TGTGCCAGCAGCCTCGGAGTACACGGTGGGCCAGATACGCAGTATTTT.

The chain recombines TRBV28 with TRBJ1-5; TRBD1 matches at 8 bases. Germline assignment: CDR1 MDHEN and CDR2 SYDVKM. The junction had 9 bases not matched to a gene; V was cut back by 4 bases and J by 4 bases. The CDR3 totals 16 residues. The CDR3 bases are TGTGCCAGCAGTTGGGCCGGGACAGGTGGAAATCAGCCCCAGCATTTT. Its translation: CASSWAGTGGNQPQHF.

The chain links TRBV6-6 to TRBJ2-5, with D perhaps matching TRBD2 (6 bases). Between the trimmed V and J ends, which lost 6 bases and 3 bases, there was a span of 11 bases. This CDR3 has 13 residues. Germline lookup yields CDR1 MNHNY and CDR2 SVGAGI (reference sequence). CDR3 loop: CASRKGGEETQYF. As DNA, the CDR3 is TGTGCCAGCAGGAAGGGCGGGGAAGAGACCCAGTACTTC.